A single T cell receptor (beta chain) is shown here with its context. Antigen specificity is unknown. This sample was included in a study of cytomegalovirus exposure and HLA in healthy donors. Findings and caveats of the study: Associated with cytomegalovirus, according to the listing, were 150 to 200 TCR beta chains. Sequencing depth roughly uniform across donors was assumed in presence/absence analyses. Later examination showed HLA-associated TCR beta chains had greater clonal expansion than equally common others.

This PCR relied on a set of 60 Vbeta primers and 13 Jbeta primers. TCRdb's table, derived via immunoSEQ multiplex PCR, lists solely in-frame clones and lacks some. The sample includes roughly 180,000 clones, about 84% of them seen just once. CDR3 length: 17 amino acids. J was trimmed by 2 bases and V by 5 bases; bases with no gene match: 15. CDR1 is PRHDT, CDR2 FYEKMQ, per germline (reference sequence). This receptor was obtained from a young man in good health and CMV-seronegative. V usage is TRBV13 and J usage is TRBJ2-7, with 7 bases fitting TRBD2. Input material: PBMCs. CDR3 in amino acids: CASSPRGWKTSTYEQYF. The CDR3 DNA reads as TGTGCCAGCAGCCCACGGGGGTGGAAGACTAGCACCTACGAGCAGTACTTC.